This T cell receptor (beta chain) was identified during a study of blood T cell repertoires in COVID-19. Study background: There were acute and convalescent COVID-19 samples, and they came from the United States, Italy and Spain.

The participants were between about 18 and 90 years old and came from some 23 US areas. During the 2 weeks before they entered the study, exposed participants had met someone with a PCR-confirmed or clinician-diagnosed COVID-19 case. As processed by the authors: Quantification of nucleated cells was approximated via reference gene primer amplification. Method: immunoSEQ multiplex PCR; TCRdb's copy keeps in-frame clones and lacks some. That table supplies the V and J calls and clone size; D and trimming were determined from the DNA. Of roughly 260,000 clones in the sample, 83% were seen once. The CDR3 length is 14 residues. V was pared by 6 bases and J by 3 bases, with 14 bases between. CDR1 is SNHLY and CDR2 is FYNNEI in the germline V gene.

The sample consisted of PBMCs or T cells enriched from blood (not recorded which). The sequence was obtained from a woman between 40 and 50 years old who had been exposed to COVID-19. The chain carries TRBV2 and TRBJ1-2; D perhaps matches TRBD1 (6 bases). CDR3 DNA sequence: TGTGCCAGCAGCCCGACAGGCTTCGACTATGGCTACACCTTC. This codes for CASSPTGFDYGYTF.